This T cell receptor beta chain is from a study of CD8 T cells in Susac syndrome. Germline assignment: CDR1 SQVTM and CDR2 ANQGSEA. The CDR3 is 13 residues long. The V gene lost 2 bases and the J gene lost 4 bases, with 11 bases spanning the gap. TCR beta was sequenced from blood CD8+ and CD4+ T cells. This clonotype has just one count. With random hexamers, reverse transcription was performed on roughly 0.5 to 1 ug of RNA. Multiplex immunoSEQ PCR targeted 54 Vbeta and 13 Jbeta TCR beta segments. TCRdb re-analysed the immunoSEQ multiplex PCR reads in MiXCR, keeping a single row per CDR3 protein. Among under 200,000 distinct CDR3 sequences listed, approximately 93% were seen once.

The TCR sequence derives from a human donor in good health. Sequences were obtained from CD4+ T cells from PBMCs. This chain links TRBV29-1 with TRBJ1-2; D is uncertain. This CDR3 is CSVEITALYGYTF. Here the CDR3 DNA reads TGCAGCGTTGAAATAACAGCACTCTATGGCTACACCTTC.